This is a list of T cell receptor beta chains from one sample in a study of T cells after yellow fever vaccination. Each CDR3 protein is one row after TCRdb ran MiXCR on the 5' RACE reads. The table lists approximately 300,000 distinct CDR3 sequences, 10% to 15% of them singletons, with approximately 0.49% in the top ten. Sequencing was performed on CD4+ T cells sorted from PBMCs, taken 45 days after the yellow fever booster vaccination. These receptor sequences come from a man under 40 who received the YFV17D yellow fever vaccine. Each CDR3 is given with its conserved first and last residue. The order of the fields is D gene, clone size, J gene, V gene, CDR3 DNA, CDR3 protein. D genes are given only for firm matches. Clone size is shown for a subset of rows, as once, few, many or a class of expanded clone.

>-|many|TRBJ2-5|TRBV7-2
TGTGCCAGCAGCTTAGAAAGGGTTGTCCAGTACTTC
CASSLERVVQYF
>TRBD2|few|TRBJ2-3|TRBV7-2
TGTGCCAGCAGCTTAAGCGGGAGTCGTGCAGATACGCAGTATTTT
CASSLSGSRADTQYF
>-|-|TRBJ2-3|TRBV6-2/TRBV6-3
TGTGCCAGCAGTTACTCCCTCCGGGACGGCCGGGATACGCAGTATTTT
CASSYSLRDGRDTQYF
>-|few|TRBJ2-7|TRBV10-3
TGTGCCATCGGGGGGGGGCCCCAACTCTCCTACGAGCAGTACTTC
CAIGGGPQLSYEQYF
>TRBD1|few|TRBJ2-7|TRBV9
TGTGCCAGCAGCGCGGGACAGGGGGCGGGCTACGAGCAGTACTTC
CASSAGQGAGYEQYF
>TRBD1|few|TRBJ2-1|TRBV19
TGTGCCAGTAGGGGCAGGGGGCGTTCCTACAATGAGCAGTTCTTC
CASRGRGRSYNEQFF
>-|many|TRBJ2-5|TRBV5-1
TGCGCCAGCAGCTGGGGCGGGTCGCAAGAGACCCAGTACTTC
CASSWGGSQETQYF
>-|many|TRBJ2-5|TRBV12-3/TRBV12-4
TGTGCCAGCAGCTTAGGGCGTTACCAAGAGACCCAGTACTTC
CASSLGRYQETQYF
>TRBD1|few|TRBJ2-3|TRBV7-2
TGTGCCAGCAGCCTCGACAGGGTCGGAGATACGCAGTATTTT
CASSLDRVGDTQYF
>TRBD1|few|TRBJ2-2|TRBV7-9
TGTGCCAGCAGTTCGAGACAGGGGGCTGGCACCGGGGAGCTGTTTTTT
CASSSRQGAGTGELFF
>TRBD1|-|TRBJ1-2|TRBV29-1
TGCAGCGTCCGACAGGGCTATGGCTACACCTTC
CSVRQGYGYTF
>TRBD2|few|TRBJ2-1|TRBV6-1
TGTGCCAGCAGTCTTCCGACTAGCGGGAGTCCAGCGGGCAATGAGCAGTTCTTC
CASSLPTSGSPAGNEQFF
>TRBD2|few|TRBJ2-1|TRBV7-2
TGTGCCAGCAGCTCCTTCCAGGGGACTAGAAACAATGAGCAGTTCTTC
CASSSFQGTRNNEQFF
>-|few|TRBJ2-2|TRBV5-1
TGCGCCAGCAGCTTGGATAGGAACACCGGGGAGCTGTTTTTT
CASSLDRNTGELFF
>TRBD2|-|TRBJ2-1|TRBV4-3
TGCGCCAGCAGCCAAGTGTTGGGACTAGCGGGAGTTGAGCAGTTCTTC
CASSQVLGLAGVEQFF
>TRBD2|-|TRBJ2-3|TRBV7-6
TGTGCCAGCAGCTTAGCGAGGGCTAGCGGGATCACAGATACGCAGTATTTT
CASSLARASGITDTQYF
>-|-|TRBJ2-1|TRBV7-7
TGTGCCAGCAGCTTTAGTCTGGGTGGAGGGCAGTTCTTC
CASSFSLGGGQFF
>TRBD1|few|TRBJ2-6|TRBV20-1
TGCAGTGCTAGTCCGGACAGGGGTCGACCGGGCAACGTCCTGACTTTC
CSASPDRGRPGNVLTF
>-|many|TRBJ2-3|TRBV12-3/TRBV12-4
TGTGCCAGCAGTTTAGGGCTGAACACAGATACGCAGTATTTT
CASSLGLNTDTQYF
>TRBD2|few|TRBJ2-3|TRBV2
TGTGCCAGCTTTCCTCTAGCGGGAGGGCCTCAGGGGGGCACAGATACGCAGTATTTT
CASFPLAGGPQGGTDTQYF
>TRBD2|-|TRBJ2-1|TRBV20-1
TGCAGTGCTAGACCCGGGACTAGCGCCGCCAATGAGCAGTTCTTC
CSARPGTSAANEQFF
>-|-|TRBJ1-5|TRBV5-5
TGTGCCAGCAGCTTGGACCGGATCAATCAGCCCCAGCATTTT
CASSLDRINQPQHF
>TRBD2|-|TRBJ2-1|TRBV11-3
TGTGCCAGCAGCTTAGGGGTGGGACTAGCGAGACGGAGGGTATCCGTATACAATGAGCAGTTCTTC
CASSLGVGLARRRVSVYNEQFF
>TRBD2|-|TRBJ2-7|TRBV20-1
TGCAGTGCTAGAGTTCTAGTTCGGACTAGCGGGAGGAGCTCCTACGAGCAGTACTTC
CSARVLVRTSGRSSYEQYF
>-|few|TRBJ2-7|TRBV12-3/TRBV12-4
TGTGCCAGCAGCTCAGCAGGGGCCAAGGCCTACGAGCAGTACTTC
CASSSAGAKAYEQYF
>-|-|TRBJ2-4|TRBV28
TGTGCCAGCCAGGGAGAGCCTACCGTGAACATTCAGTACTTC
CASQGEPTVNIQYF
>-|few|TRBJ2-1|TRBV12-3/TRBV12-4
TGTGCCAGCAGTCTAGTGGAGGAGCAGTTCTTC
CASSLVEEQFF
>TRBD2|-|TRBJ2-3|TRBV12-3/TRBV12-4
TGTGCCAGCAGACCCACTAGCGGAAGCACAGATACGCAGTATTTT
CASRPTSGSTDTQYF
>-|-|TRBJ1-1|TRBV6-5
TGTGCCAGCAGTTACTCAACAGGTGCGAACACTGAAGCTTTCTTT
CASSYSTGANTEAFF